This T cell receptor (beta chain) was sequenced for a study of blood T cell repertoires in COVID-19. Across the study: Sources were T cells, B-cell-depleted T cells, or PBMCs; the material itself was cDNA or gDNA.

The study recruited people aged roughly 18 to 89 years across approximately 23 US areas. Clinical history as reported by participants underpinned cohort assignment. The CDR3 has 14 amino acids. Germline V gene data show CDR1 as MGHDK and CDR2 as SYGVNS. V was pared by 2 bases and J by 1 base, with 6 bases between. In the authors' workflow: Quantification of nucleated cells was approximated via reference gene primer amplification. Data came from immunoSEQ multiplex PCR; TCRdb stores just in-frame clones and leaves some out. The DNA gave D and trimming, while V, J and clone size come from that table. In the table there are over 400,000 clones, about 88% of which are singletons.

Input material: PBMCs or T cells enriched from blood (not recorded which). V usage is TRBV25-1 and J usage is TRBJ1-5, with a possible D match to TRBD1 (5 bases). The clonotype was recovered from a woman aged 60-75 years who had recovered from COVID-19. CDR3 protein: CASSEGGSNQPQHF. The CDR3 region has the DNA TGTGCCAGCAGTGAAGGGGGGAGCAATCAGCCCCAGCATTTT.